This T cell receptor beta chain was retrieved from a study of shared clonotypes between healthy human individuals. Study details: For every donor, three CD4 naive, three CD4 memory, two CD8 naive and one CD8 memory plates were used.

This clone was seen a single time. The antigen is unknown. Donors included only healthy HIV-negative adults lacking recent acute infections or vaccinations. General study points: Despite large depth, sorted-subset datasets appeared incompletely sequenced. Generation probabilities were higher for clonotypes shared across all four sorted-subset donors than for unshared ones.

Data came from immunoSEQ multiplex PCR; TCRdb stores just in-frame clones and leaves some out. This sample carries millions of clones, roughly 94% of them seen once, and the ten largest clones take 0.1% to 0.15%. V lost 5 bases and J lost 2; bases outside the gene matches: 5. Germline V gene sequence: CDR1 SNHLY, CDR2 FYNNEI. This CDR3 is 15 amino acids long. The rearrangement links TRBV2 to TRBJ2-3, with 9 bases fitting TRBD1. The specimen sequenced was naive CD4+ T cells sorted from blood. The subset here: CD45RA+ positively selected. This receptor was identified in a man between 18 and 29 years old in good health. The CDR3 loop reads CASSRTGAPTDTQYF. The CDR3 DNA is TGTGCCAGCAGTCGGACAGGGGCCCCCACAGATACGCAGTATTTT.